Following are 17 T cell receptor beta chains from one sample sequenced in a study of beta chain features in type 1 diabetes. The investigators reverse transcribed all of the isolated RNA, so they sequenced expressed TCRB transcripts. Method: immunoSEQ multiplex PCR; TCRdb's copy keeps in-frame clones and lacks some. The sample has hundreds of thousands of clones, over 11% seen once. Input material: naive CD4+ T cells from blood. These receptors were taken from a man aged 25-45 years in good health.

The chain couples TRBV9 to TRBJ1-1; D not resolved. The CDR3 totals 14 residues. Looked up from germline, CDR1 is SGDLS and CDR2 is YYNGEE. V was trimmed by 0 bases and J by 5 bases, leaving 11 bases between them. For the CDR3, the DNA is TGTGCCAGCAGCGTAGATTCTCGGAAGACTGAAGCTTTCTTT. Translating it yields CASSVDSRKTEAFF.

The rearrangement links TRBV11-2 to TRBJ1-5, with D unclear. CDR3 length equals 13 residues. Germline CDR1 is SGHAT and CDR2 is FQNNGV. Deletions cut 0 bases from V and 7 bases from J, with 7 bases between. CDR3 nucleotides: TGTGCCAGCAGCTTAGATCGGGGACAGCCCCAGCATTTT. It yields the protein CASSLDRGQPQHF.

This chain joins TRBV5-1 and TRBJ2-5; D remains ambiguous. Germline V gives CDR1 SGHRS, CDR2 YFSETQ. This CDR3 contains 14 residues. Trimming took 2 bases from V and 1 from J, leaving 9 bases between them. In DNA form, the CDR3 reads TGCGCCAGCAGCTTCGGCAGGAGCCAAGAGACCCAGTACTTC. It yields the protein CASSFGRSQETQYF.

The chain is built from TRBV29-1 and TRBJ2-7, with 7 bases matching TRBD1. This CDR3 has 13 residues. Germline CDR1 and CDR2: SQVTM and ANQGSEA. The chain's CDR3 is CSSRDRPLDEQYF. The CDR3 bases are TGCAGTTCTCGGGACAGACCTTTAGACGAGCAGTACTTC.

The chain is built from TRBV9 and TRBJ1-6; 9 positions match TRBD1. This CDR3 is 15 amino acids long. Germline V gene sequence: CDR1 SGDLS, CDR2 YYNGEE. Trimming removed 0 bases from V and 9 bases from J; junction bases left unmatched: 4. CDR3 DNA sequence: TGTGCCAGCAGCGTAGCACAGGGGGCTGGTTCACCCCTCCACTTT. It is translated as CASSVAQGAGSPLHF.

This clone appeared a few times. CDR3: CASSQETGWAGELFF. DNA of the CDR3: TGCGCCAGCAGCCAAGAGACAGGGTGGGCCGGGGAGCTGTTTTTT. The chain uses TRBV4-3 and TRBJ2-2, with 7 bases lining up with TRBD1. Per germline, CDR1 LGHNA and CDR2 YSLEER. Trimming at V came to 0 bases and at J to 6 bases, leaving 4 bases not matched to a gene. There are 15 residues in the CDR3.

This clone was detected only a few times. The rearrangement joins TRBV5-4 to TRBJ2-3, with D possibly matching TRBD2 (6 bases). The CDR3 covers 13 residues. Trimming pared 0 bases from V and 6 bases from J, leaving 8 bases between. The germline V gene has CDR1 SGHNT and CDR2 YYREEE (reference sequence). CDR3 in amino acids: CASSLAGDDTQYF. The CDR3 DNA reads TGTGCCAGCAGCTTGGCGGGGGACGATACGCAGTATTTT.

This clone was seen only once. V gene TRBV27 combines with J gene TRBJ2-3; tentatively, D is TRBD2 (6 bases). CDR1 and CDR2 from the germline V gene are MNHEY and SMNVEV (reference sequence). With 5 bases removed from V and 1 base from J, the gap between germline ends came to 13 bases. The CDR3 sequence is 15 residues long. Written as DNA, the CDR3 is TGTGCCAGCAGTCCCGGGAGAACGGGCACAGATACGCAGTATTTT. Encoded protein: CASSPGRTGTDTQYF.

In this sample, this clone turned up a few times. The same CDR3 arises from other DNA sequences in this sample as well. The chain has TRBV7-8 and TRBJ2-1; D is uncertain. Germline CDR1 is SGHVS and CDR2 is FQNEAQ. V was clipped by 5 bases and J by 5 bases, with 4 bases between them. The CDR3 contains 11 residues. The CDR3 region is CASSLDNEQFF. Here the CDR3 DNA reads TGTGCCAGCAGCCTAGACAATGAGCAGTTCTTC.

In its sample, this clone was seen a few times. The V gene is TRBV19, the J gene TRBJ2-7; D may be TRBD1 (6 bases). Trimming shortened V by 5 bases and J by 6 bases, and 17 bases separated the two germline ends. The length of the CDR3 is 14 residues. Germline loops: CDR1 LNHDA, CDR2 SQIVND (reference sequence). In DNA, the CDR3 is TGTGCCAGTAGTCGGGAACAGGGAAGTTCCGAGCAGTACGTC. This translates into CASSREQGSSEQYV.

Only a few counts were recorded for this clone. The genes are TRBV29-1 and TRBJ2-5, with 8 bases fitting TRBD2. The germline V gene has CDR1 SQVTM and CDR2 ANQGSEA. This CDR3 spans 12 amino acids. Germline trimming cut 7 bases from V and 7 bases from J; bases unmatched to any gene: 8. The CDR3: CSARGGLWTQYF. The CDR3 DNA is TGCAGCGCCCGGGGGGGGCTGTGGACCCAGTACTTC.

Only a few counts were recorded for this clone. The rearrangement links TRBV7-2 to TRBJ2-7; 10 positions match TRBD1. There are 16 residues in the CDR3. Germline CDR1 SGHTA, CDR2 FQGNSA. The V segment lost 0 bases and the J segment 3 bases; nucleotides outside the gene matches: 5. The CDR3 protein is CASSLAGTGVNYEQYV. For the CDR3, the DNA is TGTGCCAGCAGCTTAGCCGGGACAGGGGTAAACTACGAGCAGTACGTC.

This clone has just a few counts. This sequence joins TRBV5-1 and TRBJ2-3; D may be TRBD1 (6 bases). Deletions cut 3 bases from V and 3 bases from J, with 11 bases between. This CDR3 spans 14 amino acids. Germline V lookup: CDR1 SGHRS, CDR2 YFSETQ. This CDR3 is CASSSGTRTDTQYF. CDR3 in DNA: TGCGCCAGCAGCTCCGGGACAAGAACAGATACGCAGTATTTT.

The chain uses TRBV29-1 and TRBJ2-5, with no clear D. CDR1 and CDR2 (germline): SQVTM, ANQGSEA. This CDR3 is built from 12 residues. V lost 4 bases and J 1 base, leaving 7 bases between the germline ends. The DNA for the CDR3 is TGCAGCGTTGCTTCAGGCCAAGAGACCCAGTACTTC. Translated: CSVASGQETQYF.

This clone was picked up a small number of times. The chain couples TRBV18 to TRBJ2-2; 11 bases fit TRBD2. The trim removed 5 bases at V and 1 base at J, leaving 3 bases unmatched. CDR1 KGHSH and CDR2 LQKENI come from the germline V gene. The CDR3 is made up of 16 amino acids. CDR3 sequence reads: CASSFTSGRNTGELFF. The CDR3 DNA follows: TGTGCCAGCTCATTCACTAGCGGGAGGAACACCGGGGAGCTGTTTTTT. Based on the CDR3 plus reference TRBV18 and TRBJ2-2, the full variable domain is NAGVMQNPRHLVRRRGQEARLRCSPMKGHSHVYWYRQLPEEGLKFMVYLQKENIIDESGMPKERFSAEFPKEGPSILRIQQVVRGDSAAYFCASSFTSGRNTGELFFGEGSRLTVL.

This clone has just a few counts. The rearrangement uses TRBV5-1 and TRBJ2-7; 7 bases align to TRBD1. This CDR3 is 16 amino acids long. V gave up 0 bases and J gave up 4 bases; unmatched junction bases: 10. Germline V lookup: CDR1 SGHRS, CDR2 YFSETQ. CDR3 DNA: TGCGCCAGCAGCTTGGGGGACAGCTCTTTGGCGTACGAGCAGTACTTC. It translates to CASSLGDSSLAYEQYF.

Turning to this clone: Other DNA sequences of this sample code for an identical CDR3. The J gene is TRBJ2-7, the V gene TRBV6-5; D may be TRBD1 (6 bases). Trimming removed 6 bases from V and 4 bases from J, with 16 bases in between. The CDR3 is made up of 14 amino acids. Germline loops: CDR1 MNHEY, CDR2 SVGAGI. CDR3: CASSRQGLTYEQYF. Here the CDR3 DNA reads TGTGCCAGCAGCCGCCAGGGGCTCACTTACGAGCAGTACTTC.